This T cell receptor beta chain was found in a study of patients and donors after allogeneic stem cell transplantation (dated by TCRdb to 2020 to 2022). Receptor libraries were prepared by RT-PCR. The sample was run on a NextSeq 550. TCRdb took the public reads, trimmed them with fastp at Q25, ran MiXCR for clone calling and kept in-frame beta chains. All rows with the same CDR3 protein become a single entry with the most common DNA and genes. This sample is represented by fewer than 250,000 distinct CDR3 sequences; about 14% of them were singletons. The ten most abundant clones make up around a tenth of the sample. This clonotype appeared a few times. Its antigen has not been determined. No clone much larger than this one lies a single base away; base qualities are absent. Looking up the germline V gene yields CDR1 LGHNA and CDR2 YSLEER. Unmatched junction bases come to 7, with V trimmed by 1 base and J by 5 bases. The CDR3 runs 15 amino acids, cysteine and phenylalanine included. Only the CDR3 DNA stays, 45 bases, in frame from base 1.

The chain is encoded by TRBV4-3 joined to TRBJ2-7, with TRBD1 matching 8 junction bases. The sample comprised blood, either unsorted or a sorted T cell fraction (not recorded which). The receptor's source is a human donor who was either an allogeneic HSCT recipient or a stem cell or donor lymphocyte infusion donor (not recorded which). It is not recorded whose cells these are; they may come from a transplant donor. The DNA sequence follows: TGCGCCAGCAGCCAAGTGCTGGGACAGGTCAACGAGCAGTACTTC. Its coded protein is CASSQVLGQVNEQYF.